This T cell receptor (beta chain) was identified in a study of control samples from healthy donors and cancer patients. TCRdb's table, derived via immunoSEQ multiplex PCR, lists solely in-frame clones and lacks some. The sample includes tens of thousands of clones, roughly nine tenths of them seen just once. The CDR3 has 17 amino acids. The ends were cut back, 5 bases at V and 0 bases at J, with 17 bases in the middle. The germline V gene encodes CDR1 PRHDT and CDR2 FYEKMQ (reference sequence). This sequence originates from a man aged 40-55 years with colorectal cancer. Sequenced input: PBMCs. The chain carries TRBV13 and TRBJ2-1, with D tentatively TRBD2 (6 bases). The CDR3 sequence is CASSPFGGTVSYNEQFF. CDR3 in DNA: TGTGCCAGCAGCCCGTTTGGCGGGACGGTCTCCTACAATGAGCAGTTCTTC.